This is a list of T cell receptor beta chains from one sample in a study of tumor and adjacent non-tumor tissue in lung cancer. TCRdb reprocessed the multiplex PCR reads via MiXCR and lists one record per CDR3 protein. The repertoire consists of 110,000 or so distinct CDR3 sequences, with roughly 73% occurring once and the leading ten covering about 39%. Input material: lung tumor tissue. These receptors were collected from a woman aged 60 to 75 with non-small cell lung cancer. The CDR3 runs from the conserved cysteine through the conserved F or W. A D gene is named only where the DNA matches it firmly. Not all rows give a size; the values are once, few, many and, for expanded clones, a class.

TRBJ1-2 | TRBV20-1 | TRBD1 | NA | TGCAGTATTCGGACAGGGGGCTATGGCTACACTTTC | CSIRTGGYGYTF
TRBJ2-7 | TRBV5-4 | NA | NA | TGTGCCAGCAGCTCCCTGGACCCCGTCGGCGAGCAGTACTTC | CASSSLDPVGEQYF
TRBJ2-7 | TRBV4-1 | NA | NA | TGCGCCAGCATCCAAGTTACAGGGAAGCTGTACTTC | CASIQVTGKLYF
TRBJ2-1 | TRBV20-1 | TRBD2 | NA | TGCAGTGCTACTAGCGGGAGTATGAATGAGCAGTTCTTC | CSATSGSMNEQFF
TRBJ2-7 | TRBV6-8 | TRBD2 | many | TGTGCCGGGAGGGGCTCCGCGGACGAGCAGTACTTC | CAGRGSADEQYF
TRBJ1-2 | TRBV11-3 | TRBD1 | NA | TGTGCCAGCAGCCAGGGGGACGGAGACTACACCTTC | CASSQGDGDYTF
TRBJ2-3 | TRBV10-1 | NA | NA | TGCGCCAGCAGTGAGTTATTAGACTCGAATATGATATATTTT | CASSELLDSNMIYF
TRBJ2-1 | TRBV12-3/TRBV12-4 | TRBD2 | many | TGTGCCAGCAGCCCCCTCGCGGGAGGAGACGGCGAGCAGTTCTTC | CASSPLAGGDGEQFF
TRBJ2-2 | TRBV7-8 | TRBD1 | NA | TGTGCCAGCAGCTCCCTGCCGTCGGAACAGGGGGTCGGGGAGCCGTTTTTT | CASSSLPSEQGVGEPFF
TRBJ2-2 | TRBV5-6 | NA | NA | TGTGCCAGCAGCTTGGTGGAGGGGGTCGGGGAGCTGTTTTTT | CASSLVEGVGELFF
TRBJ1-5 | TRBV20-1 | NA | NA | TGCAGTGCTGCCCTCGAGTTCAGCAATCAGCCCCAGCATTTT | CSAALEFSNQPQHF
TRBJ2-5 | TRBV11-2 | TRBD2 | NA | TGTGCCAGCAACAGGCGGGGGGTGCAAGAGACCCAGTACTTC | CASNRRGVQETQYF
TRBJ2-7 | TRBV4-3 | NA | NA | TGCGCCAGCAGCCAAGATTATGATGACGGGCTCGACGAGCAGTACTTC | CASSQDYDDGLDEQYF
TRBJ2-7 | TRBV6-2/TRBV6-3 | NA | NA | TGTGCCAGCAGCCGCTCCGGACACTACTACGAGCAGTACTTC | CASSRSGHYYEQYF
TRBJ2-1 | TRBV5-1 | NA | NA | TGCGCCAGCGGCGAAATGGGGCAGGAGTCCGATGAGCAGTTCTTC | CASGEMGQESDEQFF
TRBJ1-5 | TRBV6-2/TRBV6-3 | NA | NA | TGTGCCAGCAAGACGGACAGTGATTCCAATCAGCCCCAGCATTTT | CASKTDSDSNQPQHF
TRBJ2-5 | TRBV4-3 | NA | once | TGCGTCAGCAGCCGACACCTGGACTCACAAGAGACCCAGAACTTC | CVSSRHLDSQETQNF
TRBJ2-2 | TRBV5-5 | TRBD1 | NA | TGTGCCAGCAGCGGGGTGGACAGGAACACCGGGGAGCTATTTTTT | CASSGVDRNTGELFF
TRBJ2-7 | TRBV20-1 | NA | NA | TGCAGTGATAGAGATGCGACAGTGGGTCTAAGCTCCTACGAGCAGTACTTC | CSDRDATVGLSSYEQYF
TRBJ1-2 | TRBV14 | NA | NA | TGTGCCAGCAGCCAAGGGGGGGTGAACTATGGCTACACCTTC | CASSQGGVNYGYTF
TRBJ2-6 | TRBV6-2/TRBV6-3 | NA | NA | TGTGCCAGCAGTTACTCGGCCTCTGGGACCAACCTCCTGACTTTC | CASSYSASGTNLLTF
TRBJ2-5 | TRBV5-4 | NA | NA | TGTGCCAGCAGCGCTGCAGGAGCGAACCAAGAGAACCAGTACTTC | CASSAAGANQENQYF
TRBJ1-5 | TRBV11-2 | NA | NA | TGTGCCCGCTCCCGGGACACGGGTCAGCCCCATCATTTT | CARSRDTGQPHHF
TRBJ2-7 | TRBV5-4 | NA | NA | TGTGCCAGCAGCTTGAAGGGGGCGGGGTACGAGCAGTACTTC | CASSLKGAGYEQYF
TRBJ2-5 | TRBV11-2 | NA | once | TGTGCCGGCAGCCACGAACCAACGGGGAGCCTCCAAGAGACCCAGTACTTC | CAGSHEPTGSLQETQYF
TRBJ1-1 | TRBV20-1 | NA | once | TGCATTGCTAGAGATGCGTCAGGTGGGGATAACACTGAAGCTTTCTTT | CIARDASGGDNTEAFF
TRBJ1-2 | TRBV6-5 | NA | NA | TGTGCCATCAGTTACCAGTTACAGGCTCCCCTCATTGCTAACACCTTC | CAISYQLQAPLIANTF
TRBJ2-1 | TRBV29-1 | NA | NA | TGCAGCGTTGAAGGTCCGGACTCCCTATCCTACAATGATCAGTTCTTC | CSVEGPDSLSYNDQFF
TRBJ2-7 | TRBV11-2 | NA | few | TGTGCCAGCAACTACCGGGGCAGTGGCTACGAGCAGTACTTC | CASNYRGSGYEQYF
TRBJ2-5 | TRBV7-9 | NA | NA | TGTGCCAGCAACTTATCTACAGGGAAACAGACCCAGTACTTC | CASNLSTGKQTQYF
TRBJ2-1 | TRBV20-1 | NA | NA | TGCAGCGCTAGAGAGGGTCAAGGGGGGGCGTACAATGATCAGTTCTTC | CSAREGQGGAYNDQFF
TRBJ1-1 | TRBV6-5 | NA | NA | TGTACCAGCAATTTTACTCACGTATCTACAGAGACTGAAGCTTTCTTT | CTSNFTHVSTETEAFF
TRBJ1-3 | TRBV6-2/TRBV6-3 | NA | NA | TGTGCCAGCAGTTGGGCGTTCTCTGGAACAACCATATATTTT | CASSWAFSGTTIYF
TRBJ1-1 | TRBV12-3/TRBV12-4 | NA | NA | TGTGCCAGCAATCCGGCCGGGGGGTTTGGTACTGAAGCTATCTTT | CASNPAGGFGTEAIF
TRBJ1-1 | TRBV14 | TRBD1 | NA | TGTGCCAGCAGCCAAGATAGTAGCGACAGGGGGTTCACTGAAGCTTTCTTT | CASSQDSSDRGFTEAFF
TRBJ2-7 | TRBV28 | TRBD2 | NA | TGTGCCAGCAGTTCCCCTAGCGGGAGGGTCACAGACGAGCAGTACTTC | CASSSPSGRVTDEQYF
TRBJ1-3 | TRBV7-2 | NA | many | TGTGCCAGCAGCCCTACTCAGGGTTTGTCTGGAAACACCATATATTTT | CASSPTQGLSGNTIYF
TRBJ2-2 | TRBV29-1 | NA | NA | TGCATGTATCCGGGACTCAACACCGGGGAGCTATTTTTT | CMYPGLNTGELFF
TRBJ2-7 | TRBV9 | TRBD1 | few | TGTGCCAGCAGCGTTCGACCCGGGACAGAAGGCTACGAGCAGTACTTC | CASSVRPGTEGYEQYF
TRBJ1-1 | TRBV11-3 | NA | NA | TGTGCCAGCAGCTTAGTACAGTCCTCTACTGAAGCTTTCTTT | CASSLVQSSTEAFF
TRBJ2-7 | TRBV11-2 | NA | NA | TGTGCCGGCAATTGGGACCGCGGAGGATACGAAGAGTACTTC | CAGNWDRGGYEEYF
TRBJ1-5 | TRBV6-1 | NA | NA | TGTGTCAGCGCGGTATCCGCGACCTACTATCAGCCCCAGCATTTT | CVSAVSATYYQPQHF
TRBJ1-1 | TRBV27 | NA | NA | TGTGCCAGCAGGGCAGGGATGGCTGAAGCTTTCTTT | CASRAGMAEAFF
TRBJ2-4 | TRBV11-2 | NA | NA | TGTACCAGCAGCCCCACCGGGAGAGGAAACATTCAGTACTTC | CTSSPTGRGNIQYF
TRBJ2-7 | TRBV29-1 | TRBD1 | many | TGCAGCGCCTCCGACAGGGGGCCCTACGAGCAGTACTTC | CSASDRGPYEQYF
TRBJ2-2 | TRBV20-1 | TRBD2 | few | TGCAACTCCGCGGTTAGCGGGATCACCGGGGAGCTGTTTTTT | CNSAVSGITGELFF
TRBJ1-2 | TRBV6-2/TRBV6-3 | NA | NA | TGTGCCAGCAGGCGCGGGGGGCAGGAGTATGGCTACAGCTTC | CASRRGGQEYGYSF
TRBJ2-1 | TRBV28 | TRBD2 | NA | TGTGCCAGCAGGGGCGGGGGAACTTACAATGAGCAGTTCTTC | CASRGGGTYNEQFF
TRBJ2-1 | TRBV11-2 | NA | NA | TGTGCCAGTAGCCCTCTTCGAGTGGCGGCCTACAATGAACAGTTCTTC | CASSPLRVAAYNEQFF
TRBJ2-1 | TRBV5-5 | TRBD2 | NA | TGTGCCAGCATGCTTGGACTAGCGGGTGGTAATGAGCAGTTCTTC | CASMLGLAGGNEQFF
TRBJ2-2 | TRBV5-4 | NA | NA | TGTGCCAGCAGCTTGGAACTCCCCCCGAACACCGGGGAACTGTTTTTT | CASSLELPPNTGELFF
TRBJ2-1 | TRBV5-5 | TRBD1 | many | TGTGCCAGCAGCTTGGGTCCAGGGGGCTCCTACAATGAGCAGTTCTTC | CASSLGPGGSYNEQFF
TRBJ2-3 | TRBV5-4 | NA | NA | TGTGCCAGCAGCCGCTTCCTAGATACGCAGTATTTT | CASSRFLDTQYF
TRBJ1-5 | TRBV20-1 | NA | NA | TGTAGTGCTAGCCTGGGCCATGAGGAACAGCCCCAGCATTTT | CSASLGHEEQPQHF
TRBJ2-2 | TRBV11-2 | NA | NA | TGTGCCAGCACCATGCAGGACAACACCGGGGAGCTGTTTTTT | CASTMQDNTGELFF
TRBJ2-3 | TRBV29-1 | NA | many | TGCAGCGTCCCCGCGACCACAGATACGCAGTATTTT | CSVPATTDTQYF